This T cell receptor beta chain originates from a study of OX40 agonist ivuxolimab in advanced cancers. Germline-derived CDR1 and CDR2 are LNHDA and SQIVND (reference sequence). The V end was cut by 6 bases, the J end by 5 bases, with 19 bases between. The CDR3 is 15 residues long. Produced via immunoSEQ multiplex PCR; TCRdb's table is partial and in-frame only. Altogether 75,000 to 85,000 clones are present, roughly 91% being singletons, with the ten largest covering 0.24%. The V call is TRBV19, the J call TRBJ2-5; perhaps TRBD1 as D (7 bases). This TCR was recovered from an adult with an advanced solid tumor such as melanoma, head and neck, liver or kidney cancer. The sequences come from CD4+ or CD8+ T cells sorted from blood, collected in a trial of the OX40 agonist ivuxolimab. The CDR3 spells CASSQEGASGETQYF. The CDR3 coding sequence is TGTGCCAGTAGCCAGGAGGGGGCATCGGGGGAGACCCAGTACTTC.